The 5 T cell receptor beta chains below come from one sample, sequenced in a study of Ad26.COV2.S vaccination and SARS-CoV-2 variants. The repertoire was sequenced with immunoSEQ multiplex PCR; TCRdb's copy has only in-frame clones and lacks some. There are about 390,000 clones in the sample; roughly 90% occur only once, and around 1.7% lies in the top ten. Indicated treatment: roughly 19 received Ad26.COV2.S at low or high dose, single or two shots; about 5 received placebo; per-sample allocation not given. After the first vaccine or placebo injection, samples were drawn on day 63. The specimen was peripheral blood, collected in a trial of Ad26.COV2.S vaccine versus placebo. Receptor source: a person aged 18 to 59 who received the Ad26.COV2.S COVID-19 vaccine or a placebo.

J is TRBJ2-7 and V is TRBV23-1; 7 nucleotides align to TRBD1. TRBV23-1 is an ORF, with its function uncertain. J was trimmed by 5 bases and V by 0 bases; bases with no gene match: 13. The CDR3 runs to 17 residues. The CDR3 loop is CASSQSRQGRWLDEQYF. The CDR3 coding sequence is TGCGCCAGCAGTCAATCGAGACAGGGAAGATGGCTGGACGAGCAGTACTTC.

V and J are TRBV5-5 and TRBJ2-1, with D possibly being TRBD2 (5 bases). The germline CDR1 and CDR2 sequences are SGHKS and YYEKEE (reference sequence). CDR3 length equals 15 residues. Trimming took 0 bases from V and 0 from J, leaving 7 bases between them. In nucleotides, the CDR3 is TGTGCCAGCAGCTTGGTTGGGAGCTCCTACAATGAGCAGTTCTTC. Translation gives CASSLVGSSYNEQFF.

This chain connects TRBV7-9 to TRBJ2-7; D may be TRBD1 or TRBD2 (5 bases each). The germline CDR1 and CDR2 sequences are SEHNR and FQNEAQ (reference sequence). CDR3 length: 15 amino acids. Trimming removed 5 bases from V and 2 bases from J, with 16 bases in between. The CDR3 sequence is CASSPMAEGTYEQYF. The CDR3 DNA follows: TGTGCCAGCAGCCCAATGGCAGAGGGGACCTACGAGCAGTACTTC.

This rearrangement joins TRBV19 to TRBJ1-1; D possibly corresponds to TRBD1 (6 bases). The germline V and J ends were trimmed by 7 bases and 0 bases, with 12 bases remaining between them. From germline, CDR1 is LNHDA and CDR2 SQIVND (reference sequence). This CDR3 has 14 amino acids. The CDR3 DNA reads TGTGCCAGTAACCTAGGGACACTGAACACTGAAGCTTTCTTT. Translation gives CASNLGTLNTEAFF. The full variable domain, with the rest looked up from reference TRBV19 and TRBJ1-1, is DGGITQSPKYLFRKEGQNVTLSCEQNLNHDAMYWYRQDPGQGLRLIYYSQIVNDFQKGDIAEGYSVSREKKESFPLTVTSAQKNPTAFYLCASNLGTLNTEAFFGQGTRLTVV.

This chain joins TRBV11-3 and TRBJ1-1; D not certain. V lost 5 bases and J lost 4, with 14 bases in between. Germline CDR1 SGHNT, CDR2 YENEEA. This CDR3 has 14 amino acids. The CDR3 region is CASSEDTPLTEAFF. The CDR3 DNA is TGTGCCAGCAGCGAAGACACTCCCCTCACTGAAGCTTTCTTT.